This entry lists 5 T cell receptor beta chains sequenced from one sample in a study of shared clonotypes between healthy human individuals. The assay was immunoSEQ multiplex PCR, and TCRdb's table has in-frame clones only and misses some. The table records about 2.5 million clones, roughly 90% of them present only once. The sequencing input was naive CD4+ T cells from PBMCs. As to subset: CD45RA+ positively selected. Receptors were obtained from a man aged 18 to 30 in good health. Some clones in this sample may be carry-over from other donors' samples.

Worth noting for this clone: This same CDR3 is encoded by further DNA sequences in the sample. The chain uses TRBV7-9 and TRBJ1-5, with 10 bases fitting TRBD1. There are 14 residues in the CDR3. After removal of 5 bases from V and 5 bases from J, the junction contained 3 bases not matched to a gene. Germline V gene lookup returns CDR1 SEHNR and CDR2 FQNEAQ (reference sequence). This CDR3 reads CASSPGTGDQPQHF. The CDR3 DNA reads TGTGCCAGCAGCCCCGGGACAGGGGATCAGCCCCAGCATTTT.

This rearrangement joins TRBV5-1 to TRBJ2-3; unclear D gene. This CDR3 region has 17 residues. CDR1 is SGHRS, CDR2 YFSETQ, per germline. V gave up 1 base and J gave up 0 bases, with 15 bases separating them. This CDR3 is CASSLRGRTASTDTQYF. CDR3 sequence (DNA): TGCGCCAGCAGCTTGCGCGGCCGTACCGCTAGCACAGATACGCAGTATTTT.

This clone was seen only once. The chain uses TRBV18 and TRBJ2-3, with unresolved D. The CDR3 runs to 11 residues. Germline assignment: CDR1 KGHSH and CDR2 LQKENI. V was cut by 3 bases and J by 9 bases, with 7 bases left in between. Here the CDR3 DNA reads TGTGCCAGCTCACCTAGCTCCACGCAGTATTTT. Translated: CASSPSSTQYF.

The chain has TRBV14 and TRBJ2-7; D is undetermined. The V and J ends lost 4 bases and 1 base respectively, with 14 bases between them. This CDR3 has 15 residues. In germline, CDR1 is SGHDN, CDR2 FVKESK. The CDR3 sequence: CASSLPPRRSYEQYF. As DNA, the CDR3 is TGTGCCAGCAGCCTCCCGCCGAGGCGGTCCTACGAGCAGTACTTC.

This clone was seen once. The chain combines TRBV9 with TRBJ2-1, with D hard to call. The CDR3 loop spans 14 amino acids. V lost 0 bases, J lost 3 bases, and 7 bases lay in between. Germline V CDR1 and CDR2: SGDLS, YYNGEE. CDR3 coding DNA: TGTGCCAGCAGCGTAGAACAGATCTACAATGAGCAGTTCTTC. The encoded protein is CASSVEQIYNEQFF.